The 27 T cell receptor beta chains in this list originate from one sample, sequenced in a study of long-term antiretroviral therapy in people with HIV. At survey level, the immunoSEQ assay was run in its v3.0 version. Data came from immunoSEQ multiplex PCR; TCRdb stores just in-frame clones and leaves some out. The repertoire holds 35,000 to 50,000 clones, around nine tenths seen once, with 5.1% in the top ten. The specimen comprised unsorted PBMCs, sampled 0.1 years before starting antiretroviral therapy. The receptors here all came from a woman aged 45-65 years with HIV.

The chain uses TRBV7-9 and TRBJ2-3; 7 nucleotides align to TRBD1. The V and J ends lost 2 bases and 0 bases, in that order; junction bases with no gene match: 11. Germline CDR1 SEHNR, CDR2 FQNEAQ (reference sequence). The CDR3 sequence is 18 residues long. The CDR3 region has the DNA TGTGCCAGCAGCTTACCACGAAGGGACAGAGCTAGCACAGATACGCAGTATTTT. Its translation is CASSLPRRDRASTDTQYF.

The chain joins TRBV7-2 to TRBJ1-2; D remains ambiguous. Looked up from germline, CDR1 is SGHTA and CDR2 is FQGNSA. The CDR3 extends over 14 amino acids. Trimming cost V 8 bases and J 12 bases, with 25 bases left between them. CDR3 nucleotides: TGTGCCAGCCTCACAGCCCCCGGTCCTCTCCCCCACACCTTC. Amino acids: CASLTAPGPLPHTF.

This sequence joins TRBV7-2 and TRBJ1-2, with 7 bases aligning to TRBD1. With V trimmed by 3 bases and J by 7 bases, 11 bases remained unmatched. This CDR3 has 15 amino acids. Germline-derived CDR1 and CDR2 are SGHTA and FQGNSA. CDR3 sequence (DNA): TGTGCCAGCAGCTTTTTGGTGACAGGGTCTTCTGGCTACACCTTC. Residues: CASSFLVTGSSGYTF.

The chain employs TRBV2 and TRBJ1-1; 8 nucleotides agree with TRBD1. The CDR3 has 14 residues. The germline V gene has CDR1 SNHLY and CDR2 FYNNEI. Germline trimming cut 5 bases from V and 1 base from J; bases unmatched to any gene: 3. CDR3 protein: CASSRTGKNTEAFF. CDR3 sequence (DNA): TGTGCCAGCAGTCGGACAGGGAAGAACACTGAAGCTTTCTTT.

The gene calls are TRBV18 and TRBJ2-2; D is unresolved. The CDR3 sequence is 15 residues long. The germline CDR1 and CDR2 sequences are KGHSH and LQKENI. V was clipped by 0 bases and J by 4 bases, with 9 bases between them. The CDR3 DNA reads TGTGCCAGCTCACCACCGTCCAGGACCACCGGGGAGCTGTTTTTT. Translated: CASSPPSRTTGELFF. The complete variable domain, with remaining parts taken from reference TRBV18 and TRBJ2-2, reads NAGVMQNPRHLVRRRGQEARLRCSPMKGHSHVYWYRQLPEEGLKFMVYLQKENIIDESGMPKERFSAEFPKEGPSILRIQQVVRGDSAAYFCASSPPSRTTGELFFGEGSRLTVL.

J is TRBJ1-1 and V is TRBV5-1; TRBD1 is a possible D gene (5 bases). The CDR3 is made up of 14 amino acids. V lost 0 bases and J lost 1, with 7 bases in between. CDR1 is SGHRS, CDR2 YFSETQ, per germline. The CDR3 protein is CASSLGGANTEAFF. The CDR3 DNA is TGCGCCAGCAGCTTGGGTGGGGCGAACACTGAAGCTTTCTTT. The variable domain in full, with the rest retrieved from reference TRBV5-1 and TRBJ1-1, is KAGVTQTPRYLIKTRGQQVTLSCSPISGHRSVSWYQQTPGQGLQFLFEYFSETQRNKGNFPGRFSGRQFSNSRSEMNVSTLELGDSALYLCASSLGGANTEAFFGQGTRLTVV.

V gene TRBV9 combines with J gene TRBJ2-6; D remains ambiguous. Germline V gene data show CDR1 as SGDLS and CDR2 as YYNGEE. V shed 0 bases and J shed 0 bases, with 4 bases lying between them. This CDR3 comprises 15 residues. The CDR3 reads CASSVGGSGANVLTF. The CDR3 DNA follows: TGTGCCAGCAGCGTAGGGGGCTCTGGGGCCAACGTCCTGACTTTC.

The chain couples TRBV10-3 to TRBJ2-6; TRBD2 matches 10 bases. The trim removed 3 bases at V and 0 bases at J, leaving 8 bases unmatched. CDR1 and CDR2 from the germline V gene are ENHRY and SYGVKD. CDR3 size: 19 residues. The CDR3 here is CAISDLAGGSASGANVLTF. Written as DNA, the CDR3 is TGTGCCATCAGTGATTTAGCGGGGGGCTCTGCCTCTGGGGCCAACGTCCTGACTTTC.

The chain uses TRBV19 and TRBJ2-7; the match to TRBD2 covers 13 bases. Germline loops: CDR1 LNHDA, CDR2 SQIVND (reference sequence). The trim removed 4 bases at V and 4 bases at J, leaving 4 bases unmatched. The CDR3 loop spans 15 amino acids. The CDR3 region is CASSTTSGGEYEQYF. The CDR3 DNA reads TGTGCCAGTAGTACCACTAGCGGGGGGGAGTACGAGCAGTACTTC.

This clone was seen only once. V usage is TRBV4-3 and J usage is TRBJ2-1; 10 nucleotides line up with TRBD1. CDR3 length: 18 residues. J gave up 0 bases and V 0 bases, and 5 bases lay outside the gene matches. Per the germline V gene, CDR1 is LGHNA and CDR2 is YSLEER. CDR3 loop: CASSQDGGQGVSYNEQFF. As DNA, the CDR3 is TGCGCCAGCAGCCAAGATGGTGGACAGGGGGTCTCCTACAATGAGCAGTTCTTC.

V and J are TRBV2 and TRBJ2-5, with 8 nucleotides matching TRBD1. CDR1 and CDR2 (germline): SNHLY, FYNNEI. The CDR3 has 18 amino acids. With 6 bases clipped from V and 2 bases from J, the junction kept 17 bases outside the gene matches. This CDR3 reads CASSDLLLTGGRQETQYF. In nucleotides, the CDR3 is TGTGCCAGCAGCGATCTCCTCCTTACAGGGGGTAGGCAAGAGACCCAGTACTTC.

V and J are TRBV7-2 and TRBJ2-3; possibly TRBD1 or TRBD2 for D (5 bases each). V was trimmed by 5 bases and J by 8 bases, leaving 14 bases between them. Germline V gives CDR1 SGHTA, CDR2 FQGNSA. The CDR3 sequence is 13 residues long. CDR3 sequence reads: CASSDPRGSTQYF. CDR3 nucleotide sequence: TGTGCCAGCAGCGATCCGAGGGGTAGTACGCAGTATTTT.

The chain recombines TRBV5-6 with TRBJ2-7, with 8 nucleotides matching TRBD1. V lost 1 base and J lost 3; bases outside the gene matches: 6. Germline CDR1 reads SGHDT; CDR2 reads YYEEEE. This CDR3 is 15 amino acids long. The CDR3 DNA follows: TGTGCCAGCAGCTTGTACCTCGGACAGGGCTACGAGCAGTACTTC. Translation gives CASSLYLGQGYEQYF.

The chain combines TRBV11-2 with TRBJ2-1; D is tentatively TRBD1 or TRBD2 (6 bases each). The CDR3 spans 19 residues. Trimming stripped 1 base from V and 12 bases from J, with 31 bases between. Germline V CDR1 and CDR2: SGHAT, FQNNGV. The CDR3 DNA is TGTGCCAGCAGCTTAGTCGAGGCCGGGGGCAGACTATCTACGCTAGCGCAGTTCTTC. It yields the protein CASSLVEAGGRLSTLAQFF.

The chain carries TRBV29-1 and TRBJ2-1; D remains unclear. The CDR3 contains 16 residues. V lost 2 bases and J lost 6, with 20 bases in between. The germline gives CDR1 SQVTM, CDR2 ANQGSEA. The CDR3 coding sequence is TGCAGCGTTGAACCCTATGAGCGCTCCCGACGCAATGAGCAGTTCTTC. This gives the protein CSVEPYERSRRNEQFF.

This sequence joins TRBV5-4 and TRBJ2-5; D is uncertain. The CDR3 is 14 residues long. V was pared by 6 bases and J by 5 bases, with 17 bases between. The V gene's germline CDR1 is SGHNT and CDR2 YYREEE (reference sequence). The CDR3 is CASKASSTRETQYF. For the CDR3, the DNA is TGTGCCAGCAAGGCCTCATCGACTCGGGAGACCCAGTACTTC.

The gene calls are TRBV18 and TRBJ2-2; 8 bases line up with TRBD1. Germline trimming cut 4 bases from V and 1 base from J; bases unmatched to any gene: 8. Germline CDR1 KGHSH, CDR2 LQKENI. The CDR3 contains 17 residues. CDR3 in amino acids: CASSLMLGTGNTGELFF. DNA for the CDR3: TGTGCCAGCTCACTGATGCTTGGGACAGGGAACACCGGGGAGCTGTTTTTT.

The chain is built from TRBV9 and TRBJ1-1; possibly TRBD1 for D (6 bases). The CDR3 loop spans 14 amino acids. V was pared by 0 bases and J by 1 base, with 7 bases between. Germline V gene sequence: CDR1 SGDLS, CDR2 YYNGEE. CDR3 bases: TGTGCCAGCAGCGTAGAACAGGGGAACACTGAAGCTTTCTTT. Its translation is CASSVEQGNTEAFF.

This chain joins TRBV5-1 and TRBJ2-7; 11 positions agree with TRBD2. This CDR3 comprises 17 residues. Germline trimming cut 0 bases from V and 6 bases from J; bases unmatched to any gene: 11. Germline lookup yields CDR1 SGHRS and CDR2 YFSETQ. Here the CDR3 reads CASSLAVAGGLLPEQYF. The CDR3 region has the DNA TGCGCCAGCAGCTTGGCGGTAGCGGGGGGGCTTCTTCCCGAGCAGTACTTC.

V usage is TRBV27 and J usage is TRBJ1-1; D gene ambiguous. There are 15 residues in the CDR3. With 2 bases removed from V and 1 base from J, the gap between germline ends came to 11 bases. The V gene's germline CDR1 is MNHEY and CDR2 SMNVEV (reference sequence). The CDR3 region has the DNA TGTGCCAGCAGTTTAAATCTGGGAGCGAACACTGAAGCTTTCTTT. It specifies CASSLNLGANTEAFF.

V gene TRBV10-3 combines with J gene TRBJ2-5; D perhaps matches TRBD1 (6 bases). The CDR3 totals 13 residues. Germline lookup yields CDR1 ENHRY and CDR2 SYGVKD. V was pared by 4 bases and J by 0 bases, with 6 bases between. The chain's CDR3 is CAISGQDQETQYF. For the CDR3, the DNA is TGTGCCATCAGTGGACAGGACCAAGAGACCCAGTACTTC.

The genes are TRBV5-6 and TRBJ2-2, with 8 nucleotides matching TRBD2. The germline CDR1 and CDR2 sequences are SGHDT and YYEEEE. V shed 5 bases, J shed 4 bases, and the junction held 10 bases outside the gene matches. The CDR3 runs 16 residues. The CDR3 is CASSSREGLVTGELFF. DNA for the CDR3: TGTGCCAGCAGTTCCCGGGAGGGGCTAGTCACCGGGGAGCTGTTTTTT. Using reference TRBV5-6 and TRBJ2-2 for the parts outside the CDR3, the full variable domain is DAGVTQSPTHLIKTRGQQVTLRCSPKSGHDTVSWYQQALGQGPQFIFQYYEEEERQRGNFPDRFSGHQFPNYSSELNVNALLLGDSALYLCASSSREGLVTGELFFGEGSRLTVL.

The chain has TRBV11-2 and TRBJ2-1; 8 nucleotides line up with TRBD2. The CDR3 runs to 16 residues. Germline V gives CDR1 SGHAT, CDR2 FQNNGV. The V and J ends lost 2 bases and 1 base, in that order; junction bases with no gene match: 4. CDR3 residues: CASSLNSGASYNEQFF. CDR3 bases: TGTGCCAGCAGCTTAAATAGCGGGGCTTCCTACAATGAGCAGTTCTTC. The full variable domain, completed using reference TRBV11-2 and TRBJ2-1, is EAGVAQSPRYKIIEKRQSVAFWCNPISGHATLYWYQQILGQGPKLLIQFQNNGVVDDSQLPKDRFSAERLKGVDSTLKIQPAKLEDSAVYLCASSLNSGASYNEQFFGPGTRLTVL.

V and J are TRBV5-5 and TRBJ1-1; 8 bases agree with TRBD1. This CDR3 spans 15 amino acids. Losses at the gene ends were 0 bases for V and 7 bases for J; bases not matched to a gene: 8. Germline CDR1 is SGHKS and CDR2 is YYEKEE (reference sequence). Written as DNA, the CDR3 is TGTGCCAGCAGCTTGGCCCCAGGGGGCGGGATTGAAGCTTTCTTT. Translation: CASSLAPGGGIEAFF.

The chain links TRBV7-2 to TRBJ2-5; no firm D call. The CDR3 covers 11 residues. V was pared by 3 bases and J by 7 bases, with 6 bases between. The germline V gene encodes CDR1 SGHTA and CDR2 FQGNSA. The CDR3 DNA reads as TGTGCCAGCAGCTTTGGTGGGACCCAGTACTTC. It specifies CASSFGGTQYF. Full variable domain (outside the CDR3, taken from reference TRBV7-2 and TRBJ2-5): GAGVSQSPSNKVTEKGKDVELRCDPISGHTALYWYRQSLGQGLEFLIYFQGNSAPDKSGLPSDRFSAERTGGSVSTLTIQRTQQEDSAVYLCASSFGGTQYFGPGTRLLVL.

The chain joins TRBV19 to TRBJ2-2; 10 bases line up with TRBD1. Trimming removed 7 bases from V and 4 bases from J; junction bases left unmatched: 6. Germline V gene data show CDR1 as LNHDA and CDR2 as SQIVND (reference sequence). The CDR3 extends over 15 amino acids. The CDR3 DNA sequence: TGTGCCAGTATCACCGGGACAGGGGCCACCGGGGAGCTGTTTTTT. This codes for CASITGTGATGELFF.

This rearrangement joins TRBV6-1 to TRBJ2-7; D gene uncertain. This CDR3 spans 11 amino acids. Germline V gene lookup returns CDR1 MNHNS and CDR2 SASEGT. V lost 2 bases to trimming and J lost 10 bases, with 9 bases between them. The CDR3 DNA follows: TGTGCCAGCAGTGAAAGCAGACTCCAGTACTTC. It codes for CASSESRLQYF.